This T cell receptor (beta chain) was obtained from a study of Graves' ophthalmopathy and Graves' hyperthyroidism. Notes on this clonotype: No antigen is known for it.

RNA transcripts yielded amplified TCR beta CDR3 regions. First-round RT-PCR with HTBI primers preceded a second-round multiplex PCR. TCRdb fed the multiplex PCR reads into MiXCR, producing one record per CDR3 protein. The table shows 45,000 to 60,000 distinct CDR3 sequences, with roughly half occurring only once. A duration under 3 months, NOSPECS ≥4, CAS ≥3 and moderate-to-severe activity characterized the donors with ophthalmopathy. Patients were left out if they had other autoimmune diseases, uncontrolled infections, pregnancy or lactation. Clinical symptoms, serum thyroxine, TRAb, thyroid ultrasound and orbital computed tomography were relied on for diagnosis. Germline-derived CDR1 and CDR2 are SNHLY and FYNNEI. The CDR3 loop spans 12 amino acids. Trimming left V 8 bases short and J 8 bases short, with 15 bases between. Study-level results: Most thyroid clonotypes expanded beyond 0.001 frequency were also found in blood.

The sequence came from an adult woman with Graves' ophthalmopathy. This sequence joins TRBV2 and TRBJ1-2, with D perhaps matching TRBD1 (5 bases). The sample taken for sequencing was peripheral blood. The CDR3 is CASALRAGGYTF. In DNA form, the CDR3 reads TGTGCCAGCGCCCTCAGGGCTGGAGGCTACACCTTC.